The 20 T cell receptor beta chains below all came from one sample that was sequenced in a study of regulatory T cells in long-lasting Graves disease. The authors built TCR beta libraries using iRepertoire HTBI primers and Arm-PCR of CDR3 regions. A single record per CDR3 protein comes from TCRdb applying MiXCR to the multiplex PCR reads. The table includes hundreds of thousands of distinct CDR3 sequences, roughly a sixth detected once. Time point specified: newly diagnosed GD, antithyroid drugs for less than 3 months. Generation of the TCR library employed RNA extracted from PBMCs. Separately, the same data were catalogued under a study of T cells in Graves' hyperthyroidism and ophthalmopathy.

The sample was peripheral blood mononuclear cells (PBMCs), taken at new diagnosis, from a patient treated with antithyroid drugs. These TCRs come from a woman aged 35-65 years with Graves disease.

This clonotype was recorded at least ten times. CDR3 region: CASTPGGSDTYEQYF. CDR3 sequence (DNA): TGTGCCAGCACCCCAGGGGGGAGTGATACCTACGAGCAGTACTTC. This chain uses TRBV28 with TRBJ2-7, with D tentatively TRBD1 (7 bases). CDR1 and CDR2 from the germline V gene are MDHEN and SYDVKM. The CDR3 is made up of 15 amino acids. V was pared by 7 bases and J by 2 bases, with 18 bases between.

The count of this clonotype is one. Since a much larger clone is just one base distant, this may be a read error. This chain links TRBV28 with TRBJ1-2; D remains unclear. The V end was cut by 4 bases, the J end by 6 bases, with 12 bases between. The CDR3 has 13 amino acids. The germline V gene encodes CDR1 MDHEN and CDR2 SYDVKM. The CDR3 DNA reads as TGTGCCAGCAGTTACTCGACGGGGAATGGCTACACCTTC. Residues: CASSYSTGNGYTF.

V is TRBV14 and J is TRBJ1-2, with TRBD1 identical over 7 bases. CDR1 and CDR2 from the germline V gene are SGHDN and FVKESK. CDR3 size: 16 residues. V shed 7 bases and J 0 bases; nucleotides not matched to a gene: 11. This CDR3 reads CASNRRRDRANYGYTF. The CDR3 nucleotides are TGTGCCAGCAATAGGCGCCGGGACAGAGCTAACTATGGCTACACCTTC.

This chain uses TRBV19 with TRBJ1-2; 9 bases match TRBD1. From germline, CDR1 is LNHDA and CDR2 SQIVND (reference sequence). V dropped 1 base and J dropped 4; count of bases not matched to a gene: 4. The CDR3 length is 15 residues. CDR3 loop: CASSIAGTGPYGYTF. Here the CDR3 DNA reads TGTGCCAGTAGTATAGCCGGGACAGGGCCCTATGGCTACACCTTC. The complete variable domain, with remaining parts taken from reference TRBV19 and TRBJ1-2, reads DGGITQSPKYLFRKEGQNVTLSCEQNLNHDAMYWYRQDPGQGLRLIYYSQIVNDFQKGDIAEGYSVSREKKESFPLTVTSAQKNPTAFYLCASSIAGTGPYGYTFGSGTRLTVV.

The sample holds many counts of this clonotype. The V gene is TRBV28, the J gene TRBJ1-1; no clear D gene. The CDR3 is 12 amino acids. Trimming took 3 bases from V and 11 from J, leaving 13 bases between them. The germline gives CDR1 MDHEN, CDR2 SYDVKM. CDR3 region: CASSFGLQLAFF. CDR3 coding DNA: TGTGCCAGCAGTTTCGGGCTTCAGTTGGCTTTCTTT.

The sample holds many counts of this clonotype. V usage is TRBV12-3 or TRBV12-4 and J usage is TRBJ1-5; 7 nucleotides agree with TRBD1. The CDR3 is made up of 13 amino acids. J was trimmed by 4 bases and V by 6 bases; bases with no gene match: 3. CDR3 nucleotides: TGTGCCAGCAGCTTGGGACAGAATCAGCCCCAGCATTTT. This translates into CASSLGQNQPQHF.

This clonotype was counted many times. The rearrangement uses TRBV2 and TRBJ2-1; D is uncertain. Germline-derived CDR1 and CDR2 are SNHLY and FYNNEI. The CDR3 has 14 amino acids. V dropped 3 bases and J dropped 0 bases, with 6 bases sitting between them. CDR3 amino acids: CASSDGFSYNEQFF. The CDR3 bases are TGTGCCAGCAGTGACGGCTTCTCCTACAATGAGCAGTTCTTC.

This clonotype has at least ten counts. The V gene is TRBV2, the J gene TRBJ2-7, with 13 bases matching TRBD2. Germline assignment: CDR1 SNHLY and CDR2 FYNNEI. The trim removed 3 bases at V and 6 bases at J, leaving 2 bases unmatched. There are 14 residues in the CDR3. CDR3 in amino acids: CASSEGLAGFEQYF. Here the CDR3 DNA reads TGTGCCAGCAGTGAGGGACTAGCGGGGTTCGAGCAGTACTTC.

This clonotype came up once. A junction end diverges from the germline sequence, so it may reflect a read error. The CDR3 loop reads CASSQRAPLVSYEQNF. DNA of the CDR3: TGTGCCAGCAGCCAAAGGGCCCCATTGGTCTCCTACGAGCAGAACTTC. This rearrangement joins TRBV2 to TRBJ2-7; D is ambiguous. Germline V CDR1 and CDR2: SNHLY, FYNNEI. The CDR3 spans 16 residues.

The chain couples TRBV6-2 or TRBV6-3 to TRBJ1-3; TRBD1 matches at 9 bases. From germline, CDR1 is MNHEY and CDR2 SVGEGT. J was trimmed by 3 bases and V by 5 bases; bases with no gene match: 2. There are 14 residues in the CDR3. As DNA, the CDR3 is TGTGCCAGCAGTGGGACAGGGTATGGAAACACCATATATTTT. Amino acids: CASSGTGYGNTIYF.

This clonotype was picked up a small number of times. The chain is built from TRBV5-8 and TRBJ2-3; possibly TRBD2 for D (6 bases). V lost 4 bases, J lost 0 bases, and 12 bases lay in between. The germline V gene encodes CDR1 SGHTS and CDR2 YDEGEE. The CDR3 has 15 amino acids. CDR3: CASSGGVSSTDTQYF. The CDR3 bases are TGTGCCAGCAGCGGAGGGGTTTCTAGCACAGATACGCAGTATTTT.

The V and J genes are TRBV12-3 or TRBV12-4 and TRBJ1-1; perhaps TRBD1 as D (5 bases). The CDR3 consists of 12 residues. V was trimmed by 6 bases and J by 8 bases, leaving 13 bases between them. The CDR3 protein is CASSPGTNEAFF. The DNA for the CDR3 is TGTGCCAGCAGCCCCGGGACCAACGAAGCTTTCTTT.

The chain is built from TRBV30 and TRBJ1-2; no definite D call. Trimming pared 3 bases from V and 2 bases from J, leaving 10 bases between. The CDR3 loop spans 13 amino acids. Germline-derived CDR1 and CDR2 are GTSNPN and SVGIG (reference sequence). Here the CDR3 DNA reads TGTGCCTGGAGAACAGCTTCGAACTATGGCTACACCTTC. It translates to CAWRTASNYGYTF. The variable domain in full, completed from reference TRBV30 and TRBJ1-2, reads SQTIHQWPATLVQPVGSPLSLECTVEGTSNPNLYWYRQAAGRGLQLLFYSVGIGQISSEVPQNLSASRPQDRQFILSSKKLLLSDSGFYLCAWRTASNYGYTFGSGTRLTVV.

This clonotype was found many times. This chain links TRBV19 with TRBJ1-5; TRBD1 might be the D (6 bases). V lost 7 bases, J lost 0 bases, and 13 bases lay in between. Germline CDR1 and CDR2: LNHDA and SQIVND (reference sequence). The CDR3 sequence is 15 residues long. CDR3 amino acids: CASTRGQSSNQPQHF. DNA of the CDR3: TGTGCCAGTACTCGGGGACAATCTAGCAATCAGCCCCAGCATTTT.

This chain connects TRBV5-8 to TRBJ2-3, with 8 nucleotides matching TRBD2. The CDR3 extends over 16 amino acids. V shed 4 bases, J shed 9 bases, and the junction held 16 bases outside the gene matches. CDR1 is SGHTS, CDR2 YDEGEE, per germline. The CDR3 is CASSLPAGAPFGTQYF. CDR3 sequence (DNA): TGTGCCAGCAGCCTTCCAGCGGGGGCTCCTTTTGGAACGCAGTATTTT.

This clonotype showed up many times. The CDR3 sequence: CAWDRVVTEAFF. The CDR3 region has the DNA TGTGCCTGGGACAGGGTTGTTACTGAAGCTTTCTTT. The chain couples TRBV30 to TRBJ1-1; TRBD1 matches 7 bases. J gave up 5 bases and V 5 bases, and 5 bases lay outside the gene matches. There are 12 residues in the CDR3. Germline V gives CDR1 GTSNPN, CDR2 SVGIG (reference sequence).

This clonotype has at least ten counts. CDR3 sequence reads: CASGLAVDEQYF. CDR3 nucleotide sequence: TGTGCATCGGGACTAGCGGTGGACGAGCAGTACTTC. This sequence joins TRBV6-1 and TRBJ2-7; 11 bases fit TRBD2. Germline V CDR1 and CDR2: MNHNS, SASEGT. The CDR3 runs 12 residues.

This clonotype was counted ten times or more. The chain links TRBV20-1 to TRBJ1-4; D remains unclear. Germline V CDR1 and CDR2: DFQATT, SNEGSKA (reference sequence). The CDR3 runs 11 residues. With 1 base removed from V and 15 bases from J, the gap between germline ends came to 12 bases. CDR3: CSARGAPGMFF. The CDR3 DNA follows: TGCAGTGCTAGAGGGGCCCCGGGGATGTTTTTT.

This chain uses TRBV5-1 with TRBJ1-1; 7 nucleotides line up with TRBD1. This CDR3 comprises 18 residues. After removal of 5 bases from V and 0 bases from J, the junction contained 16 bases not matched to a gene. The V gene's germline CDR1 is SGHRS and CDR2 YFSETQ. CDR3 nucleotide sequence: TGCGCCAGCAGTGATTTGGGAGGGGGCAGAAGGGTGAACACTGAAGCTTTCTTT. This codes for CASSDLGGGRRVNTEAFF.

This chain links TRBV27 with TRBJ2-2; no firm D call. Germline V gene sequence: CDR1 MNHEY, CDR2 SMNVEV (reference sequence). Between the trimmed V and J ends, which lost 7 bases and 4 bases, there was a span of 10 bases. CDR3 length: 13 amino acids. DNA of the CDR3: TGTGCCAGCACCCCGCATGCCACCGGGGAGCTGTTTTTT. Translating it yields CASTPHATGELFF.